Given below is one TCR beta chain in context. The junction differs from germline at one of its ends, possibly a read error. For TCR beta, libraries came from iRepertoire HTBI primers and Arm-PCR of CDR3 regions. TCRdb itself ran the multiplex PCR reads through MiXCR, one entry per CDR3 protein. The data show roughly 500,000 distinct CDR3 sequences, approximately 12% seen once. This CDR3 spans 12 amino acids. Germline lookup yields CDR1 PRHDT and CDR2 FYEKMQ (reference sequence). The data belong to a study of regulatory T cells in long-lasting Graves disease. Regarding time point: newly diagnosed GD, antithyroid drugs for less than 3 months. PBMC-extracted RNA yielded the TCR library. These data also featured in a second study, about T cells in Graves' hyperthyroidism and ophthalmopathy. From that second work: These patients, aged 18 to 65, had recently diagnosed hyperthyroidism lasting under 2 months. Patients with uncontrolled infections, other autoimmune diseases, pregnancy or lactation were excluded. Blood also showed most of the thyroid clonotypes that were expanded above 0.001. Ophthalmopathy, which appeared later, was predicted by the model a median 6.5 months before onset.

Sequencing used peripheral blood mononuclear cells (PBMCs), obtained at new diagnosis, from a patient treated with antithyroid drugs. The receptor's source is a young man with Graves disease. The chain has TRBV13 and TRBJ1-6; D not certain. CDR3 sequence reads: CASSQVTGPPHF. The DNA of the CDR3 is TGCGCCAGCAGCCAAGTCACCGGACCCCCCCACTTT.